This T cell receptor (beta chain) was captured by sequencing in a study of CXCR3-negative and CXCR3-positive naive CD8 T cells. Overall study results and limits: When CXCR3-positive naive cells were set against CXCR3-negative naive cells, the former had more hydrophobic TRB CDR3s. TRB CDR3 properties were used to infer TCR strength, and surface CD5 was comparable between naive subsets. Naive CXCR3-positive and CXCR3-negative cells shared TRBV-TRBJ usage; memory cells diverged.

Germline values: CDR1 SQVTM, CDR2 ANQGSEA. The CDR3 extends over 13 amino acids. Naive CD8+ T cells had a CD45RO-CCR7+CD27+CD95- phenotype. Comments on this clonotype: The target antigen is unknown.

All TRB cDNA libraries came from 5' RACE performed with UMI labels. From the 5' RACE reads, TCRdb lists one entry per CDR3 protein and no DNA. The table lists roughly 56,000 distinct CDR3 sequences, with approximately 0.45% in the top ten. The sequence was collected from a human donor in good health. Some clones in this sample may be carry-over from other donors' samples. The chain links TRBV29-1 to TRBJ2-7; TCRdb lists TRBD1, though no DNA is available to test this call. Material for sequencing was naive CXCR3- CD8+ T cells from blood. Described subset: CD45RO-CCR7+CD27+CD95- naive CD8+ T cells lacking CXCR3 (TNR3-). This CDR3 is CSVATRQGYEQYF.